This entry lists 18 T cell receptor beta chains sequenced from one sample in a study of cytomegalovirus exposure and HLA in healthy donors. PCR was performed using 60 Vbeta and 13 Jbeta primers. Clones were read by immunoSEQ multiplex PCR, and TCRdb kept only the in-frame ones, dropping some. This repertoire shows more than 65,000 clones, 65% to 75% found once; its top ten account for 11%. Input material: PBMCs. These receptors were collected from a woman aged 60-75 years in good health and CMV-seropositive.

The chain combines TRBV18 with TRBJ1-5; no firm D call. Germline V gene lookup returns CDR1 KGHSH and CDR2 LQKENI. CDR3 length: 15 amino acids. The V gene lost 6 bases and the J gene lost 0 bases, with 12 bases spanning the gap. CDR3 residues: CASSRQVGSNQPQHF. DNA for the CDR3: TGTGCCAGCTCGCGTCAGGTTGGTAGCAATCAGCCCCAGCATTTT. Combining the CDR3 with reference TRBV18 and TRBJ1-5 gives the whole variable domain NAGVMQNPRHLVRRRGQEARLRCSPMKGHSHVYWYRQLPEEGLKFMVYLQKENIIDESGMPKERFSAEFPKEGPSILRIQQVVRGDSAAYFCASSRQVGSNQPQHFGDGTRLSIL.

The J gene is TRBJ1-2, the V gene TRBV7-6; maybe TRBD1 (5 bases). Germline-derived CDR1 and CDR2 are SGHVS and FNYEAQ. CDR3 length: 16 amino acids. V was trimmed by 1 base and J by 4 bases, leaving 16 bases between them. This chain's CDR3 is CASSLDTGPRGYGYTF. CDR3 bases: TGTGCCAGCAGCTTAGACACCGGGCCTAGGGGCTATGGCTACACCTTC. The entire variable domain, with the rest obtained from reference TRBV7-6 and TRBJ1-2, is as follows: GAGVSQSPRYKVTKRGQDVALRCDPISGHVSLYWYRQALGQGPEFLTYFNYEAQQDKSGLPNDRFSAERPEGSISTLTIQRTEQRDSAMYRCASSLDTGPRGYGYTFGSGTRLTVV.

The V gene is TRBV5-4, the J gene TRBJ1-6; 7 positions agree with TRBD1. V was clipped by 4 bases and J by 9 bases; unmatched bases: 13. Germline loops: CDR1 SGHNT, CDR2 YYREEE (reference sequence). This CDR3 is 16 amino acids long. This CDR3 reads CASSPLVGQGVSPLHF. CDR3 nucleotides: TGTGCCAGCAGCCCCTTGGTTGGGCAGGGGGTTTCACCCCTCCACTTT.

V and J are TRBV4-1 and TRBJ2-1, with a tentative D call TRBD2 (6 bases). V was trimmed by 2 bases and J by 7 bases, leaving 15 bases between them. The CDR3 extends over 15 amino acids. Germline lookup yields CDR1 MGHRA and CDR2 YSYEKL. CDR3 sequence (DNA): TGCGCCAGCAGCCAATCTTCCGGGACTCTTAATGAGCAGTTCTTC. It specifies CASSQSSGTLNEQFF.

This CDR3 is CASNPGGHGELFF. The CDR3 nucleotides are TGTGCCAGCAATCCGGGAGGTCACGGGGAGCTGTTTTTT. The chain carries TRBV2 and TRBJ2-2; 7 positions agree with TRBD2. The germline CDR1 and CDR2 sequences are SNHLY and FYNNEI. V lost 7 bases and J lost 7; bases outside the gene matches: 6. The CDR3 has 13 residues. Full variable domain (remainder filled in from reference TRBV2 and TRBJ2-2): EPEVTQTPSHQVTQMGQEVILRCVPISNHLYFYWYRQILGQKVEFLVSFYNNEISEKSEIFDDQFSVERPDGSNFTLKIRSTKLEDSAMYFCASNPGGHGELFFGEGSRLTVL.

The rearrangement uses TRBV10-3 and TRBJ2-1, with TRBD2 identical over 9 bases. The CDR3 extends over 14 amino acids. Germline V gene lookup returns CDR1 ENHRY and CDR2 SYGVKD. Trimming removed 5 bases from V and 8 bases from J; junction bases left unmatched: 7. This chain's CDR3 is CAISKRGATDEQFF. The CDR3 bases are TGTGCCATCAGTAAGCGGGGGGCCACGGATGAGCAGTTCTTC.

The V call is TRBV9, the J call TRBJ1-1; 9 nucleotides line up with TRBD1. This CDR3 region has 16 residues. V lost 4 bases to trimming and J lost 6 bases; unmatched junction nucleotides: 13. From germline, CDR1 is SGDLS and CDR2 YYNGEE. The CDR3 nucleotides read TGTGCCAGCAGCCCAAGGACAGGGGCCTACGAGGCTGAAGCTTTCTTT. Translating gives CASSPRTGAYEAEAFF.

The chain is built from TRBV7-2 and TRBJ2-7, with 9 nucleotides matching TRBD2. The CDR3 is made up of 15 amino acids. CDR1 and CDR2 (germline): SGHTA, FQGNSA. Trimming cost V 1 base and J 2 bases; bases outside gene matches: 3. In DNA, the CDR3 is TGTGCCAGCAGCTTAGGCGGCGGGGGGGCCTACGAGCAGTACTTC. It specifies CASSLGGGGAYEQYF. Using reference TRBV7-2 and TRBJ2-7 for the parts outside the CDR3, the full variable domain is GAGVSQSPSNKVTEKGKDVELRCDPISGHTALYWYRQSLGQGLEFLIYFQGNSAPDKSGLPSDRFSAERTGGSVSTLTIQRTQQEDSAVYLCASSLGGGGAYEQYFGPGTRLTVT.

The gene calls are TRBV5-1 and TRBJ2-3; TRBD2 matches 9 bases. Losses at the gene ends were 1 base for V and 4 bases for J; bases not matched to a gene: 4. The CDR3 is 15 residues long. Germline-derived CDR1 and CDR2 are SGHRS and YFSETQ. The CDR3 loop is CASSLRLAGPDTQYF. DNA of the CDR3: TGCGCCAGCAGCTTGAGGCTAGCGGGGCCAGATACGCAGTATTTT.

The chain uses TRBV18 and TRBJ1-1; D unresolved. The V end was cut by 5 bases, the J end by 6 bases, with 19 bases between. CDR1 KGHSH and CDR2 LQKENI come from the germline V gene. The CDR3 consists of 15 residues. The CDR3 bases are TGTGCCAGCTCATTCGCGGGGAGGGAAACCCCTGAAGCTTTCTTT. This gives the protein CASSFAGRETPEAFF.

The chain recombines TRBV4-1 with TRBJ2-3, with TRBD2 matching over 9 bases. CDR3 size: 16 residues. The V gene's germline CDR1 is MGHRA and CDR2 YSYEKL. V lost 1 base and J lost 3; bases outside the gene matches: 5. The CDR3 DNA reads TGCGCCAGCAGCCAAGCGGGACTAGCTGGGACAGATACGCAGTATTTT. It codes for CASSQAGLAGTDTQYF.

The chain uses TRBV7-3 and TRBJ2-3, with D possibly being TRBD1 (5 bases). The V end lost 0 bases, the J end lost 5 bases, and 9 bases lay between the germline ends. Looked up from germline, CDR1 is SGHTA and CDR2 is FQGTGA. This CDR3 comprises 14 residues. CDR3 nucleotide sequence: TGTGCCAGCAGCTTAACCCCCACAGGAGATACGCAGTATTTT. Translation gives CASSLTPTGDTQYF.

The chain combines TRBV28 with TRBJ2-3, with TRBD2 matching 9 bases. Per germline, CDR1 MDHEN and CDR2 SYDVKM. This CDR3 comprises 15 residues. V dropped 6 bases and J dropped 5; count of bases not matched to a gene: 9. The CDR3 nucleotides read TGTGCCAGCAGGGTTTCTAGCGGGGCTAAAGATACGCAGTATTTT. Its translation is CASRVSSGAKDTQYF. The full variable domain, in which reference TRBV28 and TRBJ2-3 provide the parts outside the CDR3, is DVKVTQSSRYLVKRTGEKVFLECVQDMDHENMFWYRQDPGLGLRLIYFSYDVKMKEKGDIPEGYSVSREKKERFSLILESASTNQTSMYLCASRVSSGAKDTQYFGPGTRLTVL.

V usage is TRBV30 and J usage is TRBJ1-4; maybe TRBD1 (6 bases). V lost 0 bases and J lost 15, with 23 bases in between. The length of the CDR3 is 15 residues. The germline V gene encodes CDR1 GTSNPN and CDR2 SVGIG (reference sequence). The CDR3, as DNA: TGTGCCTGGAGTGTGTTCGGGACAACCTACCGCTCGGTGTTTTTT. It translates to CAWSVFGTTYRSVFF.

The chain recombines TRBV21-1 with TRBJ1-4. TRBV21-1 is noted as a pseudogene. The CDR3 consists of 13 residues. CDR3 amino acids: CASSRDFNEKLFF. Here the CDR3 DNA reads TGTGCCAGCAGCAGGGACTTTAATGAAAAACTGTTTTTT.

The chain combines TRBV5-5 with TRBJ2-7; TRBD1 agrees at 11 bases. The germline gives CDR1 SGHKS, CDR2 YYEKEE (reference sequence). The V segment lost 4 bases and the J segment 6 bases; nucleotides outside the gene matches: 9. The CDR3 extends over 15 amino acids. The CDR3 bases are TGTGCCAGCAGCCGTCTCCGGGACAGGGGGGCCGAGCAGTACTTC. This translates into CASSRLRDRGAEQYF.

This clone was seen only a few times. The V call is TRBV11-1, the J call TRBJ2-7, with D unresolved. The V gene lost 2 bases and the J gene lost 2 bases, with 13 bases spanning the gap. The germline gives CDR1 SGHAT, CDR2 FQDESV (reference sequence). The CDR3 spans 15 residues. The CDR3 sequence: CASSLQARKPYEQYF. The DNA of the CDR3 is TGTGCCAGCAGCTTACAGGCCAGAAAACCCTACGAGCAGTACTTC.

V is TRBV6-1 and J is TRBJ2-1; 7 bases are a match to TRBD1. CDR3 length equals 16 residues. In germline, CDR1 is MNHNS, CDR2 SASEGT. V shed 6 bases and J 0 bases; nucleotides not matched to a gene: 8. The chain's CDR3 is CASRETGATSYNEQFF. Written as DNA, the CDR3 is TGTGCCAGCAGAGAAACAGGGGCGACCTCCTACAATGAGCAGTTCTTC.